Reported below is one T cell receptor beta chain. This CDR3 has 13 residues. From germline, CDR1 is DFQATT and CDR2 SNEGSKA (reference sequence). Between the trimmed V and J ends, which lost 1 base and 0 bases, there was a span of 7 bases. The data originate from a study of low-dose radiotherapy and immunotherapy resistance in tumors. It was with a constant-region primer and a V-primer adapter that TCRs were amplified over about 20 PCR cycles. TCRdb processed the reads anew with MiXCR; each CDR3 protein has one entry. In the table there are roughly 46,000 distinct CDR3 sequences, about 11% of which are singletons. The time point here: before trial treatment.

This TCR was recovered from a female donor with ovarian cancer. The chain uses TRBV20-1 and TRBJ2-7, with D maybe TRBD1 (5 bases). Material: PBMCs, obtained before treatment. CDR3 residues: CSARGTNSYEQYF. As DNA, the CDR3 is TGCAGTGCTAGAGGGACAAACTCCTACGAGCAGTACTTC.